The 21 T cell receptor beta chains below were found in one sample sequenced in a study of blood T cell repertoires in COVID-19. Assay used: immunoSEQ multiplex PCR; TCRdb lists only in-frame clones, some missing. The sample has approximately 70,000 clones, 75% to 95% seen once. Sample: peripheral blood. The receptor source for this set is a human donor with active COVID-19. The donor label of this sample is uncertain.

This clone appeared a few times. This chain connects TRBV7-9 to TRBJ2-7; D may be TRBD1 (6 bases). CDR3 length: 15 residues. The V and J ends lost 2 bases and 5 bases respectively, with 16 bases between them. CDR1 SEHNR and CDR2 FQNEAQ come from the germline V gene (reference sequence). CDR3 protein: CASSLRGQGINEQYF. CDR3 DNA: TGTGCCAGCAGCTTAAGAGGGCAGGGGATTAACGAGCAGTACTTC.

As DNA, the CDR3 is TGCGCCAGCAGCTTGGGTGAGGGCTACGAGCAGTACTTC. Amino acids: CASSLGEGYEQYF. This sequence joins TRBV5-1 and TRBJ2-7, with D possibly TRBD2 on 5 matching bases. Trimming pared 0 bases from V and 3 bases from J, leaving 7 bases between. The CDR3 runs to 13 residues. The germline V gene has CDR1 SGHRS and CDR2 YFSETQ.

The rearrangement links TRBV6-5 to TRBJ2-7; D perhaps matches TRBD2 (6 bases). Germline V gene data show CDR1 as MNHEY and CDR2 as SVGAGI. The germline V and J ends were trimmed by 8 bases and 5 bases, with 19 bases remaining between them. This CDR3 is built from 14 residues. DNA for the CDR3: TGTGCCAGCGGCTCTGGTGTCGGGAGTAACGAGCAGTACTTC. This encodes CASGSGVGSNEQYF.

This clone was observed a handful of times. The rearrangement joins TRBV30 to TRBJ2-7; D call uncertain. The CDR3 is 13 amino acids. Trimming cost V 0 bases and J 0 bases, with 6 bases left between them. Germline loops: CDR1 GTSNPN, CDR2 SVGIG (reference sequence). CDR3 nucleotide sequence: TGTGCCTGGAGTGTAGAGGACTCCTACGAGCAGTACTTC. Translating it yields CAWSVEDSYEQYF.

This chain links TRBV5-4 with TRBJ1-6, with D tentatively TRBD1 (5 bases). This CDR3 has 14 residues. The germline V gene has CDR1 SGHNT and CDR2 YYREEE (reference sequence). V was cut by 0 bases and J by 8 bases, with 9 bases left in between. The CDR3 coding sequence is TGTGCCAGCAGCTTGGCGGGGGTAGATTCACCCCTCCACTTT. Protein product: CASSLAGVDSPLHF.

This chain connects TRBV5-6 to TRBJ1-5, with D maybe TRBD1 (5 bases). The V end was cut by 4 bases, the J end by 3 bases, with 17 bases between. Germline assignment: CDR1 SGHDT and CDR2 YYEEEE. The CDR3 runs to 16 residues. CDR3 nucleotides: TGTGCCAGCAGCCGCCCGGGGGTTGAACTCAATCAGCCCCAGCATTTT. Translation: CASSRPGVELNQPQHF.

The chain is built from TRBV2 and TRBJ2-3; D gene uncertain. The CDR3 consists of 13 residues. Trimming removed 4 bases at V and 7 bases at J, with 12 bases between. Germline values: CDR1 SNHLY, CDR2 FYNNEI. The CDR3 DNA reads TGTGCCAGCAGTGGCCCGGGTGGAAATACGCAGTATTTT. Amino acids: CASSGPGGNTQYF.

The chain combines TRBV7-2 with TRBJ2-2; no firm D call. The V end was cut by 5 bases, the J end by 9 bases, with 13 bases between. The CDR3 consists of 13 residues. The germline gives CDR1 SGHTA, CDR2 FQGNSA. The CDR3: CASSPAVPRELFF. The CDR3 DNA reads TGTGCCAGCAGCCCTGCGGTTCCGCGGGAGCTGTTTTTT.

The chain uses TRBV12-5 and TRBJ1-6, with unresolved D. CDR1 is LGHNT, CDR2 FRNRAP, per germline. The CDR3 is made up of 16 amino acids. Deletions cut 4 bases from V and 0 bases from J, with 10 bases between. The CDR3 nucleotides read TGTGCTAGTGGTTGGGTTGAGGGCTCCTATAATTCACCCCTCCACTTT. Translation gives CASGWVEGSYNSPLHF.

By share, this clone ranks as medium-sized. The rearrangement uses TRBV29-1 and TRBJ2-3; D perhaps matches TRBD1 (6 bases). Germline-derived CDR1 and CDR2 are SQVTM and ANQGSEA. V dropped 4 bases and J dropped 6 bases, with 20 bases sitting between them. There are 15 residues in the CDR3. The CDR3 nucleotides read TGCAGCGTTGTTCTGACAGGTAAGTTTCCGGATACGCAGTATTTT. Translating it yields CSVVLTGKFPDTQYF.

This chain uses TRBV9 with TRBJ2-1, with TRBD1 as a possible D gene (5 bases). Per the germline V gene, CDR1 is SGDLS and CDR2 is YYNGEE. The CDR3 is made up of 14 amino acids. Trimming stripped 0 bases from V and 9 bases from J, with 13 bases between. CDR3 DNA sequence: TGTGCCAGCAGCGTAGGGCAGGGAATAGGTGAGCAGTTCTTC. Translated: CASSVGQGIGEQFF.

In its sample, this clone was seen once. This chain uses TRBV5-1 with TRBJ2-5; 9 bases fit TRBD2. V was clipped by 4 bases and J by 2 bases; unmatched bases: 9. Looked up from germline, CDR1 is SGHRS and CDR2 is YFSETQ. The CDR3 consists of 16 residues. The CDR3 coding sequence is TGCGCCAGCAGCACGGGGACTAGCCGGATGCAAGAGACCCAGTACTTC. It is translated as CASSTGTSRMQETQYF.

The rearrangement joins TRBV25-1 to TRBJ2-7, with 14 bases matching TRBD2. J was trimmed by 3 bases and V by 8 bases; bases with no gene match: 3. The CDR3 spans 14 residues. Looked up from germline, CDR1 is MGHDK and CDR2 is SYGVNS. Here the CDR3 reads CASLGLAGGYEQYF. In DNA, the CDR3 is TGTGCCAGCCTAGGACTAGCGGGGGGCTACGAGCAGTACTTC.

The chain joins TRBV19 to TRBJ2-2, with D possibly being TRBD2 (6 bases). Trimming took off 6 bases at V and 7 bases at J, with 15 bases between the two ends. Germline values: CDR1 LNHDA, CDR2 SQIVND (reference sequence). CDR3 size: 14 residues. The CDR3 is CASRKTSNLGELFF. The CDR3 DNA follows: TGTGCCAGTAGGAAAACTAGCAACCTCGGGGAGCTGTTTTTT. The full variable domain, with the rest looked up from reference TRBV19 and TRBJ2-2, is DGGITQSPKYLFRKEGQNVTLSCEQNLNHDAMYWYRQDPGQGLRLIYYSQIVNDFQKGDIAEGYSVSREKKESFPLTVTSAQKNPTAFYLCASRKTSNLGELFFGEGSRLTVL.

V and J are TRBV5-5 and TRBJ2-2; 10 bases align to TRBD1. From germline, CDR1 is SGHKS and CDR2 YYEKEE (reference sequence). Trimming at V came to 0 bases and at J to 4 bases, leaving 0 bases not matched to a gene. This CDR3 contains 15 residues. In DNA, the CDR3 is TGTGCCAGCAGCTTGGGGGACAGGGGCACCGGGGAGCTGTTTTTT. Translating gives CASSLGDRGTGELFF.

The chain uses TRBV3-1 (or the pseudogene TRBV3-2) and TRBJ2-1; 7 bases line up with TRBD2. Trimming at V came to 1 base and at J to 0 bases, leaving 6 bases not matched to a gene. CDR3 length equals 17 residues. Germline V lookup: CDR1 LGHDT, CDR2 YNNKEL (reference sequence). The CDR3: CASSQARLADSYNEQFF. The CDR3 DNA is TGTGCCAGCAGCCAAGCAAGGCTAGCGGACTCCTACAATGAGCAGTTCTTC.

With regard to this clone: Compared with germline, one end of the junction differs, possibly owing to a read error. Other DNA sequences in this specimen translate into the identical CDR3. The rearrangement links TRBV7-2 to TRBJ2-1; 7 nucleotides line up with TRBD2. The CDR3 has 15 amino acids. Germline values: CDR1 SGHTA, CDR2 FQGNSA. This CDR3 reads CASSLSSGIYNEQFF. In DNA form, the CDR3 reads TGCGCCAGCAGCCTTTCTAGCGGAATTTACAATGAGCAGTTCTTC.

This chain joins TRBV9 and TRBJ1-3; TRBD1 is a possible D gene (5 bases). Per the germline V gene, CDR1 is SGDLS and CDR2 is YYNGEE. This CDR3 region has 16 residues. V shed 3 bases and J shed 0 bases, with 13 bases lying between them. The CDR3 DNA reads as TGTGCCAGCAGCGCCGCCGGAGACAGCTCTGGAAACACCATATATTTT. Amino acid sequence: CASSAAGDSSGNTIYF.

The rearrangement joins TRBV20-1 to TRBJ1-2, with 9 bases fitting TRBD1. CDR1 is DFQATT and CDR2 is SNEGSKA in the germline V gene (reference sequence). The CDR3 has 14 residues. V lost 3 bases to trimming and J lost 7 bases; unmatched junction nucleotides: 9. The CDR3 sequence: CSASPIYRGLGYTF. The CDR3 region has the DNA TGCAGTGCTAGTCCAATATACAGGGGGCTTGGCTACACCTTC.

This chain uses TRBV4-2 with TRBJ2-1; tentative D call: TRBD2 (6 bases). The CDR3 totals 15 residues. V lost 3 bases and J lost 0, with 9 bases in between. Germline V lookup: CDR1 LGHNA, CDR2 YNFKEQ. The CDR3 reads CASSQIAVSYNEQFF. CDR3 nucleotide sequence: TGTGCCAGCAGCCAGATAGCGGTCTCCTACAATGAGCAGTTCTTC.

The sample holds a few counts of this clone. This chain joins TRBV10-1 and TRBJ2-7, with 9 positions matching TRBD1. Unmatched junction bases numbered 3, after V lost 3 bases and J lost 3 bases. The CDR3 is made up of 14 amino acids. Per the germline V gene, CDR1 is WNHNN and CDR2 is SYGVQD (reference sequence). CDR3 sequence (DNA): TGCGCCAGCAGTGAAGGGACAGGGCTCTACGAGCAGTACTTC. Its translation: CASSEGTGLYEQYF.